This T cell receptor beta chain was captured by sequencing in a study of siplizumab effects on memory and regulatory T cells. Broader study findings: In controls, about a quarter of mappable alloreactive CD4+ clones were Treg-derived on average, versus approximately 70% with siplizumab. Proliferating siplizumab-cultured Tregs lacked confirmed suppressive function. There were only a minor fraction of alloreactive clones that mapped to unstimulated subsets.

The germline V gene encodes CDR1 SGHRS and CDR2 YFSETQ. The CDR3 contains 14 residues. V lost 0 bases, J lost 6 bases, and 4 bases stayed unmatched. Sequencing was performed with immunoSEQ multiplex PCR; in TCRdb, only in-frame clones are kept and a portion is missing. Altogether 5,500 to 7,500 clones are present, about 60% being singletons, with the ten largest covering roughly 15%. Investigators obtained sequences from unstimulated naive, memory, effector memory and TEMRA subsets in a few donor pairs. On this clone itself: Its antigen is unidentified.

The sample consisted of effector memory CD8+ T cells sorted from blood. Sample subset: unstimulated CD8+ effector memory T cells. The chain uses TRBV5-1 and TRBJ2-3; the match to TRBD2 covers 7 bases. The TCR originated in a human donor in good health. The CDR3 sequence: CASSLAWDYDTQYF. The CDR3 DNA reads TGCGCCAGCAGCTTGGCCTGGGACTATGATACGCAGTATTTT. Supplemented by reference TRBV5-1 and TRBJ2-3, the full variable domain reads KAGVTQTPRYLIKTRGQQVTLSCSPISGHRSVSWYQQTPGQGLQFLFEYFSETQRNKGNFPGRFSGRQFSNSRSEMNVSTLELGDSALYLCASSLAWDYDTQYFGPGTRLTVL.